This entry is about one T cell receptor beta chain. In germline, CDR1 is SGHRS, CDR2 YFSETQ. The CDR3 runs 16 residues. The V and J ends lost 0 bases and 0 bases respectively, with 10 bases between them. Researchers ran immunoSEQ v3.0 at survey level. Sequenced by immunoSEQ multiplex PCR; TCRdb stores in-frame clones only, minus some. Of around 25,000 clones listed, roughly four fifths were seen once; the top ten hold 5% to 6%. This sample was taken from a study of long-term antiretroviral therapy in people with HIV. The sample consisted of unsorted PBMCs, taken 1.1 years before starting antiretroviral therapy. This receptor was obtained from a woman aged 30 to 39 with HIV. This chain joins TRBV5-1 and TRBJ2-1; D gene uncertain. The CDR3 reads CASSLVQIGSYNEQFF. In DNA form, the CDR3 reads TGCGCCAGCAGCTTGGTGCAGATCGGCTCCTACAATGAGCAGTTCTTC.